The 2 T cell receptor beta chains given below trace back to one sample, sequenced in a study of regulatory T cells in long-lasting Graves disease. The time point: persistent/refractory GD, antithyroid drugs over 5 years with positive TRAb. Following extraction of RNA from PBMCs, that RNA was used to make the TCR library. TCR beta libraries were built with iRepertoire HTBI primers and Arm-PCR of CDR3 regions. TCRdb reprocessed the multiplex PCR reads with MiXCR, giving one entry per CDR3 protein. The sample holds about 420,000 distinct CDR3 sequences, roughly a quarter seen once. This specimen consisted of peripheral blood mononuclear cells (PBMCs), obtained when the disease was refractory, from a patient treated with antithyroid drugs. All receptors come from a female donor with Graves disease.

A remark on this clonotype: A read error is possible here, since a much larger clone lies one base away. The CDR3 DNA reads TGTGTCAGCAGTCCAGGGACAGGTAATCAGCCCCAGCATTTT. It is translated as CVSSPGTGNQPQHF. The gene calls are TRBV28 and TRBJ1-5; TRBD1 matches at 8 bases. This CDR3 has 14 amino acids. Per the germline V gene, CDR1 is MDHEN and CDR2 is SYDVKM.

The rearrangement links TRBV4-1 to TRBJ1-2; D call uncertain. The CDR3 has 15 residues. Germline V gene sequence: CDR1 MGHRA, CDR2 YSYEKL. Trimming pared 0 bases from V and 3 bases from J, leaving 11 bases between. The CDR3 region is CASSQEIGNDYGYTF. The CDR3 DNA reads TGCGCCAGCAGCCAAGAAATAGGGAATGACTATGGCTACACCTTC.